The present TCR beta chain was sequenced within a study of radiotherapy plus CTLA-4 blockade in lung cancer. Findings and limits, study-wide: Expansion in blood of tumor-derived TCR clones was seen after radiotherapy plus ipilimumab.

There are 14 residues in the CDR3. The trim removed 0 bases at V and 7 bases at J, leaving 2 bases unmatched. Germline loops: CDR1 MNHEY, CDR2 SVGAGI. Method: immunoSEQ multiplex PCR; TCRdb's copy keeps in-frame clones and lacks some. The data show tens of thousands of clones, about 72% seen once. As to this clone: As yet, its antigen is unknown.

The sample consisted of peripheral blood, taken from a patient treated with radiotherapy plus ipilimumab. The source is a human donor with non-small cell lung cancer who had a complete response to radiotherapy plus ipilimumab. V gene TRBV6-5 combines with J gene TRBJ1-2; TRBD1 agrees at 10 bases. The DNA for the CDR3 is TGTGCCAGCAGTTACTCGGGACAGGGGTTTGGCTACACCTTC. Translating it yields CASSYSGQGFGYTF.